The entry that follows covers one TCR beta chain sequence. The entry originates in a study of blood T cell repertoires in COVID-19. The repertoire was sequenced with immunoSEQ multiplex PCR; TCRdb's copy has only in-frame clones and lacks some. This sample has approximately 190,000 clones, with about 83% found just once. The TCR sequence derives from a woman aged 70-85 years with active or convalescent COVID-19. The sequenced sample consisted of peripheral blood.

CDR3 sequence reads: CASRGAGAGETQYF. The CDR3 bases are TGTGCCAGCAGGGGTGCGGGAGCTGGGGAGACCCAGTACTTC. The gene calls are TRBV2 and TRBJ2-5; 7 nucleotides agree with TRBD2. This CDR3 is built from 14 residues. The V and J ends lost 6 bases and 5 bases, in that order; junction bases with no gene match: 9. CDR1 and CDR2 from the germline V gene are SNHLY and FYNNEI.